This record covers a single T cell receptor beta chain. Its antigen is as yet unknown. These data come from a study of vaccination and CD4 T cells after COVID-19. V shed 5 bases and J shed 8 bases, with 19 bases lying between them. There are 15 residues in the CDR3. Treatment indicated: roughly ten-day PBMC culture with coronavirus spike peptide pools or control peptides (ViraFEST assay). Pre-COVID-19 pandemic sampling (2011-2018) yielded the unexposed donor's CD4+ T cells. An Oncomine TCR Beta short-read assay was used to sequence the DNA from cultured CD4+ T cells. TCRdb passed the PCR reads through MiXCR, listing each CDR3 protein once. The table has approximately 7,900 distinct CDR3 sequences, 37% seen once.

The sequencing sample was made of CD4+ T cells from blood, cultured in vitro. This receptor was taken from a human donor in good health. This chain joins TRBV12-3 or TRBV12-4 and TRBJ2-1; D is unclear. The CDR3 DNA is TGTGCCAGCAGTCCCCAGCGCCTAGGAATCGATGAGCAGTTCTTC. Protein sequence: CASSPQRLGIDEQFF.